This TCR beta chain was sequenced for a study of T cell repertoires in cytomegalovirus infection. Study details: TCR beta signatures that were public indicated CMV infection and matching HLA type.

Study-wide results and caveats: CMV-specific TCR beta clonotypes restricted by HLA-C dominated the ex vivo response. Accumulated public TCR beta family frequency recognized individuals carrying CMV together with the relevant HLA.

One entry per CDR3 protein, called by TCRdb with MiXCR from the reads. The sample includes 560,000 or so distinct CDR3 sequences, 16% of them seen just once. Germline V gene data show CDR1 as LNHNV and CDR2 as YYDKDF (reference sequence). The V and J ends lost 5 bases and 0 bases respectively, with 11 bases between them. This CDR3 spans 14 amino acids. This clonotype was detected only a few times. Its target is unknown. This sequence originates from a human donor in good health (CMV status not recorded). Some clones in this sample may be carry-over from other donors' samples. The chain combines TRBV15 with TRBJ2-7; D possibly matches TRBD1 or TRBD2 (5 bases each). The sequenced sample was CD8+ T cells from PBMCs. The CDR3 spells CATSVGDHSYEQYF. The CDR3 coding sequence is TGTGCCACCAGCGTAGGGGACCACTCCTACGAGCAGTACTTC.